These 28 T cell receptor beta chains were sequenced from one sample in a study of shared clonotypes between healthy human individuals. Data came from immunoSEQ multiplex PCR; TCRdb stores just in-frame clones and leaves some out. The data show about 2.4 million clones, approximately 94% seen once. The sample comprised naive CD4+ T cells from PBMCs. Subset in this sample: CD45RA+ positively selected. These receptors came from a man aged 18 to 29 in good health. Some clones in this sample may be carry-over from other donors' samples.

This clone appeared a single time. J is TRBJ2-3 and V is TRBV5-1; 9 nucleotides match TRBD1. The CDR3 runs to 16 residues. The V and J ends lost 5 bases and 2 bases, in that order; junction bases with no gene match: 9. Germline CDR1 is SGHRS and CDR2 is YFSETQ. The CDR3 loop reads CASRMVYRGLTDTQYF. CDR3 nucleotides: TGCGCCAGCAGAATGGTGTACAGGGGGCTCACAGATACGCAGTATTTT.

The chain recombines TRBV18 with TRBJ2-3; D assignment may be TRBD1 or TRBD2 (5 bases each). The germline CDR1 and CDR2 sequences are KGHSH and LQKENI. The CDR3 contains 15 residues. V lost 3 bases, J lost 4 bases, and 14 bases lay in between. This CDR3 is CASSPVGALSDTQYF. DNA of the CDR3: TGTGCCAGCTCACCGGTCGGGGCTCTCTCAGATACGCAGTATTTT.

The chain employs TRBV18 and TRBJ2-5; D perhaps matches TRBD1 (6 bases). Germline assignment: CDR1 KGHSH and CDR2 LQKENI. V shed 2 bases and J shed 4 bases, with 17 bases lying between them. The CDR3 is made up of 16 amino acids. The chain's CDR3 is CASSPVLSDRTETQYF. For the CDR3, the DNA is TGTGCCAGCTCACCAGTTTTGTCAGACAGGACAGAGACCCAGTACTTC.

The chain employs TRBV2 and TRBJ1-1; TRBD1 matches 8 bases. The V segment lost 8 bases and the J segment 2 bases; nucleotides outside the gene matches: 4. Germline loops: CDR1 SNHLY, CDR2 FYNNEI. The CDR3 consists of 13 residues. CDR3 sequence (DNA): TGTGCCAGCGTTGGGACAGGAAACACTGAAGCTTTCTTT. Residues: CASVGTGNTEAFF.

The chain is built from TRBV5-5 and TRBJ2-2; D gene uncertain. CDR3 length equals 13 residues. Trimming took 2 bases from V and 6 from J, leaving 8 bases between them. In germline, CDR1 is SGHKS, CDR2 YYEKEE (reference sequence). Written as DNA, the CDR3 is TGTGCCAGCAGCTTTTGGGCCCCCGGGGAGCTGTTTTTT. Protein product: CASSFWAPGELFF.

The chain employs TRBV2 and TRBJ2-3, with TRBD1 matching over 7 bases. The CDR3 is made up of 15 amino acids. The germline gives CDR1 SNHLY, CDR2 FYNNEI. After removal of 7 bases from V and 4 bases from J, the junction contained 11 bases not matched to a gene. The CDR3 DNA reads as TGTGCCAGCAAGGGGGCGGGCTGGAGTGCAGATACGCAGTATTTT. Its protein is CASKGAGWSADTQYF.

The chain recombines TRBV2 with TRBJ1-4; TRBD1 matches 7 bases. Germline V CDR1 and CDR2: SNHLY, FYNNEI. The CDR3 totals 15 residues. After removal of 6 bases from V and 2 bases from J, the junction contained 6 bases not matched to a gene. CDR3 sequence: CASSLQGRTNEKLFF. In DNA form, the CDR3 reads TGTGCCAGCAGCTTACAGGGGCGGACTAATGAAAAACTGTTTTTT.

The chain uses TRBV11-2 and TRBJ1-1; possible D gene TRBD1, 5 bases. V was shortened by 5 bases and J by 11 bases, with 15 bases between the two germline ends. The CDR3 covers 12 residues. Germline CDR1 is SGHAT and CDR2 is FQNNGV. CDR3 loop: CASSASGTGAFF. Written as DNA, the CDR3 is TGTGCCAGCAGCGCGTCAGGGACTGGGGCTTTCTTT. Variable domain in full (rest from reference TRBV11-2 and TRBJ1-1): EAGVAQSPRYKIIEKRQSVAFWCNPISGHATLYWYQQILGQGPKLLIQFQNNGVVDDSQLPKDRFSAERLKGVDSTLKIQPAKLEDSAVYLCASSASGTGAFFGQGTRLTVV.

This clone was detected once. The rearrangement links TRBV19 to TRBJ2-1, with 14 bases lining up with TRBD2. The CDR3 runs 18 residues. V lost 4 bases, J lost 6 bases, and 11 bases stayed unmatched. CDR1 LNHDA and CDR2 SQIVND come from the germline V gene (reference sequence). The CDR3, as DNA: TGTGCCAGTAGTACAAGAGGGGGGACTAGCGGGAGAAGCAATGAGCAGTTCTTC. Amino acid sequence: CASSTRGGTSGRSNEQFF.

This chain's CDR3 is CASSLGRTMYSEQFF. CDR3 nucleotide sequence: TGTGCCAGCAGCTTAGGAAGGACAATGTATAGCGAGCAGTTCTTC. The chain links TRBV7-9 to TRBJ2-1, with D possibly matching TRBD1 (5 bases). Trimming pared 1 base from V and 10 bases from J, leaving 17 bases between. CDR1 and CDR2 from the germline V gene are SEHNR and FQNEAQ (reference sequence). The CDR3 totals 15 residues.

This clone was seen once. As DNA, the CDR3 is TGTGCCAGCAGCTTCGCCGGGTCAAATGAGCAGTTCTTC. The encoded protein is CASSFAGSNEQFF. This rearrangement joins TRBV6-5 to TRBJ2-1; D is unresolved. Deletions cut 6 bases from V and 7 bases from J, with 13 bases between. There are 13 residues in the CDR3. From germline, CDR1 is MNHEY and CDR2 SVGAGI.

The CDR3 nucleotides read TGTGCCAGCAGCTTCGACAGGGCCATCATCTTTAACTATGGCTACACCTTC. Its translation: CASSFDRAIIFNYGYTF. The chain combines TRBV5-4 with TRBJ1-2, with 7 positions matching TRBD1. This CDR3 comprises 17 residues. The germline V gene has CDR1 SGHNT and CDR2 YYREEE (reference sequence). V was pared by 2 bases and J by 1 base, with 11 bases of the junction left unmatched.

J is TRBJ1-5 and V is TRBV2; unclear D gene. This CDR3 contains 16 residues. CDR1 and CDR2 from the germline V gene are SNHLY and FYNNEI. Trimming took off 1 base at V and 4 bases at J, with 14 bases between the two ends. CDR3 sequence (DNA): TGTGCCAGCAGTGAAGATTCAGCCCGCCCAAATCAGCCCCAGCATTTT. This gives the protein CASSEDSARPNQPQHF.

The genes are TRBV9 and TRBJ2-5; 11 positions agree with TRBD1. The length of the CDR3 is 13 residues. Per germline, CDR1 SGDLS and CDR2 YYNGEE. V lost 3 bases to trimming and J lost 7 bases; unmatched junction nucleotides: 2. CDR3 loop: CASSDGTGGTQYF. The DNA of the CDR3 is TGTGCCAGCAGCGACGGGACAGGGGGGACCCAGTACTTC.

V is TRBV28 and J is TRBJ2-7; 7 bases agree with TRBD2. With 8 bases clipped from V and 0 bases from J, the junction kept 7 bases outside the gene matches. Germline-derived CDR1 and CDR2 are MDHEN and SYDVKM. The CDR3 runs to 14 residues. The CDR3 sequence is CASLGLAASYEQYF. CDR3 bases: TGTGCCAGCCTGGGTCTAGCGGCCTCCTACGAGCAGTACTTC.

This clone was recorded only once. The chain links TRBV4-3 to TRBJ2-3, with D unclear. CDR3 length: 13 residues. Germline CDR1 and CDR2: LGHNA and YSLEER. Between the trimmed V and J ends, which lost 1 base and 6 bases, there was a span of 8 bases. CDR3 loop: CASSQATADTQYF. As DNA, the CDR3 is TGCGCCAGCAGCCAAGCCACAGCTGATACGCAGTATTTT.

The chain recombines TRBV18 with TRBJ2-3; D possibly corresponds to TRBD2 (5 bases). The V end was cut by 3 bases, the J end by 2 bases, with 12 bases between. Germline lookup yields CDR1 KGHSH and CDR2 LQKENI. CDR3 length equals 15 residues. The CDR3 here is CASSPYLADTDTQYF. Here the CDR3 DNA reads TGTGCCAGCTCACCGTATCTAGCCGACACAGATACGCAGTATTTT. The whole variable domain, filled in from reference TRBV18 and TRBJ2-3, reads NAGVMQNPRHLVRRRGQEARLRCSPMKGHSHVYWYRQLPEEGLKFMVYLQKENIIDESGMPKERFSAEFPKEGPSILRIQQVVRGDSAAYFCASSPYLADTDTQYFGPGTRLTVL.

The J gene is TRBJ2-4, the V gene TRBV5-8; 16 bases line up with TRBD2. From germline, CDR1 is SGHTS and CDR2 YDEGEE. CDR3 length equals 18 residues. The trim removed 4 bases at V and 1 base at J, leaving 5 bases unmatched. This chain's CDR3 is CASSLGLAGGSAKNIQYF. The CDR3 DNA is TGTGCCAGCAGCCTGGGACTAGCGGGAGGGTCCGCCAAAAACATTCAGTACTTC.

The genes are TRBV6-6 and TRBJ1-5, with D perhaps matching TRBD1 (5 bases). The germline CDR1 and CDR2 sequences are MNHNY and SVGAGI (reference sequence). V shed 6 bases and J shed 9 bases, with 9 bases lying between them. The CDR3 totals 11 residues. CDR3 sequence reads: CASRFGGPQHF. The CDR3 bases are TGTGCCAGCAGATTCGGGGGGCCCCAGCATTTT.

With regard to this clone: The identical CDR3 is also encoded by other nucleotide sequences in the sample. The chain couples TRBV27 to TRBJ2-1; D may be TRBD2 (6 bases). V was cut by 0 bases and J by 2 bases, with 8 bases left in between. The germline gives CDR1 MNHEY, CDR2 SMNVEV (reference sequence). CDR3 length: 15 residues. In DNA form, the CDR3 reads TGTGCCAGCAGTTTATCGGCGGGACCCTACAATGAGCAGTTCTTC. It is translated as CASSLSAGPYNEQFF.

This sequence joins TRBV5-5 and TRBJ2-1; D is undetermined. V was shortened by 3 bases and J by 1 base, with 11 bases between the two germline ends. Germline V lookup: CDR1 SGHKS, CDR2 YYEKEE (reference sequence). CDR3 length: 15 amino acids. CDR3 sequence: CASSSDPKSYNEQFF. CDR3 sequence (DNA): TGTGCCAGCAGCTCGGACCCGAAGTCCTACAATGAGCAGTTCTTC. Filled out from reference TRBV5-5 and TRBJ2-1, the complete variable domain reads DAGVTQSPTHLIKTRGQQVTLRCSPISGHKSVSWYQQVLGQGPQFIFQYYEKEERGRGNFPDRFSARQFPNYSSELNVNALLLGDSALYLCASSSDPKSYNEQFFGPGTRLTVL.

The chain combines TRBV10-3 with TRBJ2-3; weak D call: TRBD1 (6 bases). Between the trimmed V and J ends, which lost 6 bases and 0 bases, there was a span of 10 bases. The CDR3 consists of 14 residues. Germline V gene lookup returns CDR1 ENHRY and CDR2 SYGVKD. The CDR3 coding sequence is TGTGCCATCAGGGCAGGGGCTAGCACAGATACGCAGTATTTT. The encoded protein is CAIRAGASTDTQYF.

This rearrangement joins TRBV5-4 to TRBJ2-1, with 10 bases identical to TRBD1. The CDR3 extends over 16 amino acids. From germline, CDR1 is SGHNT and CDR2 YYREEE (reference sequence). The trim removed 4 bases at V and 5 bases at J, leaving 9 bases unmatched. CDR3 bases: TGTGCCAGCAGCGCCCGGGACAGGGGACGCAACAATGAGCAGTTCTTC. Translation gives CASSARDRGRNNEQFF.

Points on this clone: In the same sample, other DNA sequences code for this CDR3. V and J are TRBV18 and TRBJ2-7; TRBD1 is a possible D gene (6 bases). Per germline, CDR1 KGHSH and CDR2 LQKENI. The germline V and J ends were trimmed by 6 bases and 5 bases, with 11 bases remaining between them. CDR3 length: 12 amino acids. CDR3 loop: CASSPSGDEQYF. The CDR3 region has the DNA TGTGCCAGCTCCCCCTCAGGGGACGAGCAGTACTTC.

This clone has a single count. V gene TRBV6-5 combines with J gene TRBJ2-2; 9 bases line up with TRBD1. Looked up from germline, CDR1 is MNHEY and CDR2 is SVGAGI. Trimming at V came to 4 bases and at J to 4 bases, leaving 4 bases not matched to a gene. The CDR3 totals 15 residues. This CDR3 reads CASSLQGAITGELFF. The CDR3 DNA sequence: TGTGCCAGCAGTTTACAGGGGGCCATCACCGGGGAGCTGTTTTTT.

The gene calls are TRBV19 and TRBJ2-7, with 10 positions matching TRBD2. The germline V gene has CDR1 LNHDA and CDR2 SQIVND (reference sequence). V lost 5 bases, J lost 3 bases, and 7 bases stayed unmatched. The CDR3 runs 15 residues. This CDR3 is CASSSVASGSYEQYF. The CDR3 nucleotides read TGTGCCAGTAGTTCCGTGGCTAGCGGGAGCTACGAGCAGTACTTC.

V gene TRBV4-1 combines with J gene TRBJ2-3, with 9 nucleotides matching TRBD2. The V gene's germline CDR1 is MGHRA and CDR2 YSYEKL. The trim removed 4 bases at V and 3 bases at J, leaving 14 bases unmatched. The CDR3 runs to 18 residues. Written as DNA, the CDR3 is TGCGCCAGCAGCCCCGGGGTAGCGGGAGTGTTGGGGACAGATACGCAGTATTTT. Translation: CASSPGVAGVLGTDTQYF.

Of note for this clone: At one of its ends the junction is not consistent with the germline gene, which may arise from a read error. V is TRBV2 and J is TRBJ1-2; perhaps TRBD1 as D (5 bases). CDR1 is SNHLY, CDR2 FYNNEI, per germline. The CDR3 totals 13 residues. The CDR3 DNA follows: TGTGCCAGCAGTACAAATGACGTAGGGCAGGGTCACTTC. Its translation: CASSTNDVGQGHF. Full variable domain (missing parts from reference TRBV2 and TRBJ1-2): EPEVTQTPSHQVTQMGQEVILRCVPISNHLYFYWYRQILGQKVEFLVSFYNNEISEKSEIFDDQFSVERPDGSNFTLKIRSTKLEDSAMYFCASSTNDVGQGHFGSGTRLTVV.